The clone carrying this T cell receptor (beta chain) showed up just a few times. Antigen specificity is unknown. Primers: 60 Vbeta forward and 13 Jbeta reverse. The method was immunoSEQ multiplex PCR; TCRdb's version includes in-frame clones alone and lacks a portion of them. The sample shows 90,000 to 140,000 clones, roughly 12% of them seen only once. This sample stems from a study of cytomegalovirus exposure and HLA in healthy donors. Points from the study as a whole: As a later analysis showed, a missense DCLRE1C variant was linked to trimming of TCR beta V- and J-genes.

The sample comprised PBMCs. The receptor was derived from a man in his forties or fifties in good health and CMV-seropositive.

The chain's CDR3 is CASSPTGQAARQYF. CDR3 nucleotide sequence: TGTGCCAGCAGCCCCACAGGACAGGCTGCACGGCAGTACTTC. This rearrangement joins TRBV7-9 to TRBJ2-7; 7 nucleotides line up with TRBD1. Trimming took 5 bases from V and 9 from J; bases not matched to a gene: 13. Germline V CDR1 and CDR2: SEHNR, FQNEAQ (reference sequence). CDR3 length: 14 residues.